These 23 T cell receptor beta chains came from one sample sequenced in a study of human T cells and chemical hapten exposure. A single record per CDR3 protein comes from TCRdb applying MiXCR to the RACE reads. The sample lists some 89,000 distinct CDR3 sequences, roughly 10% occurring once. As to time point: patch test 2, 6 weeks after DPC sensitization. Treatment meaning: therapeutic diphenylcyclopropenone sensitization with weekly scalp DPC. The sequenced sample was whole blood, obtained in connection with sensitization to the hapten diphenylcyclopropenone (DPC). The receptors originated from a woman aged 25 to 39 with alopecia areata. Some clones in this sample may be carry-over from other donors' samples.

V usage is TRBV3-1 and J usage is TRBJ2-2; TRBD1 might be the D (6 bases). V gave up 8 bases and J gave up 6 bases, with 10 bases separating them. Looked up from germline, CDR1 is LGHDT and CDR2 is YNNKEL (reference sequence). The CDR3 sequence is 12 residues long. The chain's CDR3 is CASFQGPGELFF. For the CDR3, the DNA is TGTGCCAGCTTCCAGGGGCCCGGGGAGCTGTTTTTT.

Only one count was recorded for this clonotype. The rearrangement joins TRBV28 to TRBJ1-2; D unclear. V lost 6 bases and J lost 4, with 15 bases in between. The V gene's germline CDR1 is MDHEN and CDR2 SYDVKM. The CDR3 consists of 14 residues. DNA for the CDR3: TGTGCCAGCAGATTCCCCTCGGGCGCCTATGGCTACACCTTC. It yields the protein CASRFPSGAYGYTF.

This clonotype was detected only a few times. The chain joins TRBV4-3 to TRBJ2-1; 12 bases match TRBD2. V shed 1 base, J shed 6 bases, and the junction held 1 base outside the gene matches. Germline V CDR1 and CDR2: LGHNA, YSLEER. The CDR3 sequence is 15 residues long. For the CDR3, the DNA is TGCGCCAGCAGCCAAGGACTAGCGGGAGTCAATGAGCAGTTCTTC. Translating gives CASSQGLAGVNEQFF.

This clonotype was detected ten times or more. This chain joins TRBV5-1 and TRBJ2-7; possible D gene TRBD1, 6 bases. CDR1 and CDR2 (germline): SGHRS, YFSETQ. Trimming stripped 3 bases from V and 4 bases from J, with 17 bases between. The CDR3 has 15 amino acids. Here the CDR3 DNA reads TGCGCCAGCAGCTCTCCGGGACAAGGGAAATACGAGCAGTACTTC. It is translated as CASSSPGQGKYEQYF.

This sequence joins TRBV6-2 or TRBV6-3 and TRBJ1-1; D is unclear. V was shortened by 6 bases and J by 5 bases, with 16 bases between the two germline ends. CDR3 length: 14 amino acids. Looked up from germline, CDR1 is MNHEY and CDR2 is SVGEGT. CDR3 in DNA: TGTGCCAGCAGAGACCCATGGGGAGGGACTGAAGCTTTCTTT. Its protein product is CASRDPWGGTEAFF.

This clonotype was picked up many times. The chain uses TRBV5-1 and TRBJ2-5; 9 bases agree with TRBD1. V lost 6 bases to trimming and J lost 1 base; unmatched junction nucleotides: 4. Germline V gives CDR1 SGHRS, CDR2 YFSETQ. This CDR3 has 14 residues. The CDR3 coding sequence is TGCGCCAGCACTCTGGGACAGGGCCAAGAGACCCAGTACTTC. The encoded protein is CASTLGQGQETQYF.

The chain combines TRBV29-1 with TRBJ2-1, with TRBD2 matching 7 bases. CDR1 and CDR2 from the germline V gene are SQVTM and ANQGSEA. The CDR3 totals 15 residues. V lost 8 bases and J lost 0; bases outside the gene matches: 10. The CDR3 sequence: CSSGASGSSYNEQFF. DNA of the CDR3: TGCAGCTCGGGCGCTAGCGGTAGCTCCTACAATGAGCAGTTCTTC.

This clonotype has at least ten counts. This chain links TRBV7-3 with TRBJ2-5; D may match TRBD1 or TRBD2 (6 bases each). The CDR3 consists of 13 residues. Trimming shortened V by 3 bases and J by 4 bases, and 9 bases separated the two germline ends. Germline CDR1 and CDR2: SGHTA and FQGTGA. The CDR3 DNA is TGTGCCAGCAGCTTGGGGGGCGGAGAGACCCAGTACTTC. It codes for CASSLGGGETQYF.

This clonotype was observed at least ten times. The chain links TRBV20-1 to TRBJ1-4; maybe TRBD1 (5 bases). The CDR3 spans 15 residues. Germline CDR1 and CDR2: DFQATT and SNEGSKA (reference sequence). Trimming left V 2 bases short and J 3 bases short, with 13 bases between. Here the CDR3 DNA reads TGCAGTGCTAGACCCGCCTCAGGGTCTAATGAAAAACTGTTTTTT. Translation gives CSARPASGSNEKLFF.

This clonotype was counted at least ten times. The chain links TRBV14 to TRBJ2-1; 11 bases line up with TRBD2. Looked up from germline, CDR1 is SGHDN and CDR2 is FVKESK. Trimming at V came to 1 base and at J to 4 bases, leaving 9 bases not matched to a gene. This CDR3 has 18 amino acids. As DNA, the CDR3 is TGTGCCAGCAGCCAAGCCCTAGCGGGAGGAGTTCGGTACAATGAGCAGTTCTTC. It encodes CASSQALAGGVRYNEQFF.

With regard to this clonotype: This clone may be a read error of a much larger clone one base away. The rearrangement uses TRBV30 and TRBJ1-5; D might be TRBD1 (5 bases). The V end lost 0 bases, the J end lost 7 bases, and 16 bases lay between the germline ends. From germline, CDR1 is GTSNPN and CDR2 SVGIG (reference sequence). CDR3 length: 15 amino acids. Here the CDR3 DNA reads TGTGCCTGGAGTGTACAGGCGGCTACCAAACAGCCCCAGCATTTT. Translation gives CAWSVQAATKQPQHF.

This clonotype has at least ten counts. J is TRBJ2-5 and V is TRBV27; 9 nucleotides align to TRBD2. Germline-derived CDR1 and CDR2 are MNHEY and SMNVEV (reference sequence). The junction had 7 bases not matched to a gene; V was cut back by 5 bases and J by 3 bases. The CDR3 is 15 residues long. The chain's CDR3 is CASSRAGGRKETQYF. The CDR3 DNA follows: TGTGCCAGCAGTAGGGCGGGGGGGCGAAAAGAGACCCAGTACTTC.

Many counts were recorded for this clonotype. The chain employs TRBV6-2 or TRBV6-3 and TRBJ2-5, with 8 bases aligning to TRBD2. V was clipped by 8 bases and J by 9 bases; unmatched bases: 14. Germline V gene lookup returns CDR1 MNHEY and CDR2 SVGEGT. CDR3 length: 14 amino acids. The CDR3 sequence is CASETTWTSKAQYF. The CDR3, as DNA: TGTGCCAGCGAGACGACCTGGACTAGCAAGGCCCAGTACTTC.

This clonotype was observed at least ten times. The chain combines TRBV7-2 with TRBJ1-5, with 9 bases lining up with TRBD1. Germline CDR1 is SGHTA and CDR2 is FQGNSA. CDR3 length: 17 residues. V shed 6 bases, J shed 4 bases, and the junction held 13 bases outside the gene matches. The DNA for the CDR3 is TGTGCCAGCAGTCTGATAGGCGGGACAGGGTCAAATCAGCCCCAGCATTTT. It yields the protein CASSLIGGTGSNQPQHF.

Details on this clonotype: A much larger clonotype is one base distant, so this may be a read error. J is TRBJ2-3 and V is TRBV20-1; TRBD2 aligns across 8 bases. J was trimmed by 6 bases and V by 5 bases; bases with no gene match: 10. The CDR3 contains 14 residues. Germline-derived CDR1 and CDR2 are DFQATT and SNEGSKA (reference sequence). CDR3 bases: TGCAGTGCTGCAAGCGGGGGTGGTTCGGATACGCAGTATTTT. Its protein is CSAASGGGSDTQYF.

The rearrangement uses TRBV12-3 or TRBV12-4 and TRBJ1-5; no firm D call. This CDR3 has 13 residues. Trimming stripped 4 bases from V and 5 bases from J, with 9 bases between. DNA of the CDR3: TGTGCCAGCAGTTATCCAGGAGATCAGCCCCAGCATTTT. Its translation: CASSYPGDQPQHF.

The chain recombines TRBV2 with TRBJ1-2; 7 positions match TRBD1. CDR3 length: 14 residues. V trimming: 10 bases; J trimming: 4 bases; junction bases outside the gene matches: 12. Germline V gene data show CDR1 as SNHLY and CDR2 as FYNNEI. The CDR3 DNA reads TGTGCCATCACCGCCGGGACAGCGTTCTATGGCTACACCTTC. It yields the protein CAITAGTAFYGYTF.

This clonotype showed up many times. This rearrangement joins TRBV5-6 to TRBJ2-3; TRBD1 agrees at 9 bases. CDR1 is SGHDT, CDR2 YYEEEE, per germline. V lost 0 bases, J lost 1 base, and 0 bases stayed unmatched. The CDR3 totals 15 residues. In DNA form, the CDR3 reads TGTGCCAGCAGCTTGGGGACAGGGGGCACAGATACGCAGTATTTT. This translates into CASSLGTGGTDTQYF.

The gene calls are TRBV5-6 and TRBJ2-2; 7 bases align to TRBD2. J was trimmed by 4 bases and V by 1 base; bases with no gene match: 4. The length of the CDR3 is 15 residues. Looked up from germline, CDR1 is SGHDT and CDR2 is YYEEEE. In DNA, the CDR3 is TGTGCCAGCAGCTTGCCCGGGAGGTCCACCGGGGAGCTGTTTTTT. Protein product: CASSLPGRSTGELFF.

This clonotype was detected many times. The rearrangement links TRBV7-6 to TRBJ1-5; D gene ambiguous. The V and J ends lost 1 base and 10 bases respectively, with 5 bases between them. This CDR3 has 11 residues. Germline V gene data show CDR1 as SGHVS and CDR2 as FNYEAQ. DNA of the CDR3: TGTGCCAGCAGCTTAGGATCTCCCCAGCATTTT. It yields the protein CASSLGSPQHF. The complete variable domain, with remaining parts taken from reference TRBV7-6 and TRBJ1-5, reads GAGVSQSPRYKVTKRGQDVALRCDPISGHVSLYWYRQALGQGPEFLTYFNYEAQQDKSGLPNDRFSAERPEGSISTLTIQRTEQRDSAMYRCASSLGSPQHFGDGTRLSIL.

A few counts support this clonotype. The chain joins TRBV6-2 or TRBV6-3 to TRBJ2-2; D call uncertain. CDR1 is MNHEY and CDR2 is SVGEGT in the germline V gene. The CDR3 length is 13 residues. Trimming pared 11 bases from V and 3 bases from J, leaving 13 bases between. CDR3 region: CAAAQGYTGELFF. The CDR3 bases are TGTGCCGCCGCCCAAGGGTACACCGGGGAGCTGTTTTTT.

There are many counts of this clonotype. The V and J genes are TRBV4-3 and TRBJ2-6; tentatively, D is TRBD2 (6 bases). CDR1 and CDR2 from the germline V gene are LGHNA and YSLEER. The length of the CDR3 is 16 residues. V lost 1 base, J lost 1 base, and 8 bases lay in between. In DNA form, the CDR3 reads TGCGCCAGCAGCCAAGGAGGAGGGTCTGGGGCCAACGTCCTGACTTTC. Translating it yields CASSQGGGSGANVLTF.

This clonotype was seen only a few times. This chain joins TRBV3-1 and TRBJ2-1; 12 bases align to TRBD2. The CDR3 covers 16 residues. J lost 7 bases, V lost 2 bases, and 6 bases had no gene match. Germline CDR1 reads LGHDT; CDR2 reads YNNKEL (reference sequence). The CDR3 bases are TGTGCCAGCAGCCAACTAGCGGGAGGGCCCCGAAATGAGCAGTTCTTC. It is translated as CASSQLAGGPRNEQFF.